This is a list of T cell receptor beta chains from one sample in a study of shared clonotypes between healthy human individuals. Data came from immunoSEQ multiplex PCR; TCRdb stores just in-frame clones and leaves some out. The table records a few million clones, approximately 92% of them present only once. Sequencing was done on a sample of naive CD8+ T cells from PBMCs. These receptor sequences come from a man younger than 35 in good health. Some clones in this sample may be carry-over from other donors' samples. CDR3s include the opening cysteine and the closing phenylalanine or tryptophan. Fields, in order: V gene, J gene, D gene, clone size, CDR3 DNA, CDR3 protein. D genes are given only for firm matches. A row's size may be missing; if present it is once, few, many or a size class.

v_call: TRBV7-9
j_call: TRBJ2-3
d_call: TRBD2
clone_size: once
cdr3_nt: TGTGCCAGCAGCCTCCCTAGCGGGAACACAGATACGCAGTATTTT
cdr3_aa: CASSLPSGNTDTQYF

v_call: TRBV27
j_call: TRBJ2-2
d_call: TRBD2
clone_size: -
cdr3_nt: TGTGCCAGCAGTTTATGGGGGAGGGCGACCGGGGAGCTGTTTTTT
cdr3_aa: CASSLWGRATGELFF

v_call: TRBV4-1
j_call: TRBJ1-5
d_call: -
clone_size: -
cdr3_nt: TGCGCCAGCAGCTCCCACCTTGACGAGGGGATTTTCGGTTCCGATCAGCCCCAGCATTTT
cdr3_aa: CASSSHLDEGIFGSDQPQHF

v_call: TRBV28
j_call: TRBJ1-5
d_call: -
clone_size: -
cdr3_nt: TGTGCCAGCAGTTTATTGCAGGGCTATAGCAATCAGCCCCAGCATTTT
cdr3_aa: CASSLLQGYSNQPQHF

v_call: TRBV28
j_call: TRBJ2-7
d_call: -
clone_size: -
cdr3_nt: TGTGCCAGCAGTTTACCACTCCGGGACGGTCTCTTCGAGCAGTACTTC
cdr3_aa: CASSLPLRDGLFEQYF

v_call: TRBV20-1
j_call: TRBJ1-2
d_call: -
clone_size: -
cdr3_nt: TGCACCTGCCCGGGCAGTTATGGCTACACCTTC
cdr3_aa: CTCPGSYGYTF

v_call: TRBV7-3
j_call: TRBJ2-1
d_call: TRBD2
clone_size: -
cdr3_nt: TGTGCCAGCAGCTTAACGACTAGCGGGCCCTACAATGAGCAGTTCTTC
cdr3_aa: CASSLTTSGPYNEQFF

v_call: TRBV27
j_call: TRBJ1-5
d_call: TRBD1
clone_size: -
cdr3_nt: TGTGCCAGCAGTTTGACAGGGGCTGGGCAGCCCCAGCATTTT
cdr3_aa: CASSLTGAGQPQHF

v_call: TRBV7-8
j_call: TRBJ2-1
d_call: -
clone_size: -
cdr3_nt: TGTGCCAGCAGCCCGGGAGCCCCTTACAATGAGCAGTTCTTC
cdr3_aa: CASSPGAPYNEQFF

v_call: TRBV9
j_call: TRBJ2-6
d_call: -
clone_size: -
cdr3_nt: TGTGCCAGCAGCGACCCCACAGAGTTGACTCTCTCTGGGGCCAACGTCCTGACTTTC
cdr3_aa: CASSDPTELTLSGANVLTF

v_call: TRBV7-8
j_call: TRBJ1-1
d_call: TRBD1
clone_size: -
cdr3_nt: TGTGCCAGCAGCTCGGGACAGGTGAACACTGAAGCTTTCTTT
cdr3_aa: CASSSGQVNTEAFF

v_call: TRBV7-9
j_call: TRBJ2-1
d_call: -
clone_size: -
cdr3_nt: TGTGCCAGCAGCGAATCAGCGAGCTCCTACAATGAGCAGTTCTTC
cdr3_aa: CASSESASSYNEQFF

v_call: TRBV6-1
j_call: TRBJ2-3
d_call: -
clone_size: -
cdr3_nt: TGTGCCAGCAGTGTACAGGGCGGGGGTAGCACAGATACGCAGTATTTT
cdr3_aa: CASSVQGGGSTDTQYF

v_call: TRBV7-9
j_call: TRBJ1-1
d_call: -
clone_size: -
cdr3_nt: TGTGCCAGCAGCCCCCGTTTTCTGAACACTGAAGCTTTCTTT
cdr3_aa: CASSPRFLNTEAFF

v_call: TRBV6-4
j_call: TRBJ2-1
d_call: TRBD2
clone_size: -
cdr3_nt: TGTGCCAGCAGTGACTCGGGACTAGCGCCCTACAATGAGCAGTTCTTC
cdr3_aa: CASSDSGLAPYNEQFF

v_call: TRBV28
j_call: TRBJ2-3
d_call: -
clone_size: -
cdr3_nt: TGTGCCAGCAGTTTTAAGGGGGAGGGGCACGAGGGAACAGATACGCAGTATTTT
cdr3_aa: CASSFKGEGHEGTDTQYF

v_call: TRBV7-9
j_call: TRBJ2-1
d_call: TRBD1
clone_size: once
cdr3_nt: TGTGCCAGCAGCTTAATCCAGGGGGCTATACCGGGGAATGAGCAGTTCTTC
cdr3_aa: CASSLIQGAIPGNEQFF

v_call: TRBV6-4
j_call: TRBJ1-3
d_call: TRBD1
clone_size: -
cdr3_nt: TGTGCCAGCGTCGGACAGGGTTTTGGTTTAACCATATATTTT
cdr3_aa: CASVGQGFGLTIYF

v_call: TRBV10-3
j_call: TRBJ2-3
d_call: -
clone_size: -
cdr3_nt: TGTGCCATCAGTGAGTCCCAAGGGAGGGATACGCAGTATTTT
cdr3_aa: CAISESQGRDTQYF

v_call: TRBV9
j_call: TRBJ1-2
d_call: -
clone_size: -
cdr3_nt: TGTGCCAGCAGCGTAGGCTCTCGTGGAGGCTACACCTTC
cdr3_aa: CASSVGSRGGYTF

v_call: TRBV30
j_call: TRBJ1-6
d_call: -
clone_size: -
cdr3_nt: TGTGCCTGGAGCGCCGGGACATGGAATTCACCCCTCCACTTT
cdr3_aa: CAWSAGTWNSPLHF

v_call: TRBV10-1
j_call: TRBJ2-7
d_call: -
clone_size: -
cdr3_nt: TGCGCCAGCAGTGAGCCACTCGAGGCGGACTCCTACGAGCAGTACTTC
cdr3_aa: CASSEPLEADSYEQYF

v_call: TRBV6-5
j_call: TRBJ1-2
d_call: -
clone_size: -
cdr3_nt: TGTGCCAGCAGTTACTCGATGTGGGATGGCTACACCTTC
cdr3_aa: CASSYSMWDGYTF

v_call: TRBV27
j_call: TRBJ2-5
d_call: TRBD2
clone_size: -
cdr3_nt: TGTGCCAGCTCACGAGCGGGAGGCTCTGGGGAGACCCAGTACTTC
cdr3_aa: CASSRAGGSGETQYF

v_call: TRBV9
j_call: TRBJ2-1
d_call: -
clone_size: -
cdr3_nt: TGTGCCAGCAGCGTAGGCGACTATACGGATGAGCAGTTCTTC
cdr3_aa: CASSVGDYTDEQFF

v_call: TRBV4-1
j_call: TRBJ1-1
d_call: -
clone_size: -
cdr3_nt: TGCGCCAGCAGCCCAAGAGTGGAGAACACTGAAGCTTTCTTT
cdr3_aa: CASSPRVENTEAFF

v_call: TRBV5-4
j_call: TRBJ2-1
d_call: TRBD2
clone_size: -
cdr3_nt: TGTGCCAGCAGCTGGGGACTAGAGGGCTACAATGAGCAGTTCTTC
cdr3_aa: CASSWGLEGYNEQFF

v_call: TRBV10-3
j_call: TRBJ1-1
d_call: -
clone_size: -
cdr3_nt: TGTGCCATCAGTGAGTCTAAAGGGAACACTGAAGCTTTCTTT
cdr3_aa: CAISESKGNTEAFF

v_call: TRBV5-4
j_call: TRBJ1-2
d_call: -
clone_size: -
cdr3_nt: TGTGCCAGCAGCTTAAAGGGAAGCTATGGCTACACCTTC
cdr3_aa: CASSLKGSYGYTF

v_call: TRBV11-2
j_call: TRBJ2-3
d_call: TRBD2
clone_size: -
cdr3_nt: TGTGCCAGCAGCTTAGGGGCTAGCGGCAACACAGATACGCAGTATTTT
cdr3_aa: CASSLGASGNTDTQYF

v_call: TRBV28
j_call: TRBJ2-3
d_call: -
clone_size: -
cdr3_nt: TGTGCCAGCTCGGACCTTCGTATCACAGATACGCAGTATTTT
cdr3_aa: CASSDLRITDTQYF

v_call: TRBV20-1
j_call: TRBJ2-5
d_call: -
clone_size: -
cdr3_nt: TGCAGTGCATCCCAAGAGACCCAGTACTTC
cdr3_aa: CSASQETQYF

v_call: TRBV5-4
j_call: TRBJ1-1
d_call: TRBD1
clone_size: -
cdr3_nt: TGTGCCAGCAGCTTGGGGGACAGCGAGGGGGTAGGCACTGAAGCTTTCTTT
cdr3_aa: CASSLGDSEGVGTEAFF

v_call: TRBV6-5
j_call: TRBJ1-2
d_call: -
clone_size: -
cdr3_nt: TGTGCCAGCAGTACCGACGGAATCTACCTCTATGGCTACACCTTC
cdr3_aa: CASSTDGIYLYGYTF

v_call: TRBV2
j_call: TRBJ2-6
d_call: -
clone_size: once
cdr3_nt: TGTGCCAGCAGACTCTCTTTCCGGGACGGTTACGAAGGGGCCAACGTCCTGACTTTC
cdr3_aa: CASRLSFRDGYEGANVLTF

v_call: TRBV27
j_call: TRBJ2-1
d_call: TRBD2
clone_size: once
cdr3_nt: TGTGCCAGCAGTTTATCTCCGGGACTAGCCTACAATGAGCAGTTCTTC
cdr3_aa: CASSLSPGLAYNEQFF

v_call: TRBV9
j_call: TRBJ2-7
d_call: -
clone_size: -
cdr3_nt: TGTGCCAGCAGCGTAGCCGAGGGGGGCGAGCAGTACTTC
cdr3_aa: CASSVAEGGEQYF

v_call: TRBV9
j_call: TRBJ2-7
d_call: -
clone_size: -
cdr3_nt: TGTGCCAGCAGCGTGGGGGGATCGGGAGAGCAGTACTTC
cdr3_aa: CASSVGGSGEQYF

v_call: TRBV4-3
j_call: TRBJ1-2
d_call: -
clone_size: once
cdr3_nt: TGCGCCAGCACCCCTTCCAAAGGGCAGGGCCTCTATGGCTACACCTTC
cdr3_aa: CASTPSKGQGLYGYTF

v_call: TRBV13
j_call: TRBJ2-1
d_call: -
clone_size: -
cdr3_nt: TGTGCCAGCAGCCTAGGGGGGGGCAGCTCCTACAATGAGCAGTTCTTC
cdr3_aa: CASSLGGGSSYNEQFF

v_call: TRBV27
j_call: TRBJ1-1
d_call: -
clone_size: -
cdr3_nt: TGTGCCAGCAGTTTTATTGGGGTGGGAAGCACTGAAGCTTTCTTT
cdr3_aa: CASSFIGVGSTEAFF

v_call: TRBV27
j_call: TRBJ2-1
d_call: -
clone_size: -
cdr3_nt: TGTGCCAGCAGTTTATCACGGGGAAACAATGAGCAGTTCTTC
cdr3_aa: CASSLSRGNNEQFF

v_call: TRBV29-1
j_call: TRBJ2-5
d_call: -
clone_size: -
cdr3_nt: TGCAGCGTTGAAGAGGTCCTCGCCCAGTACTTC
cdr3_aa: CSVEEVLAQYF

v_call: TRBV13
j_call: TRBJ1-3
d_call: -
clone_size: -
cdr3_nt: TGTGCCAGCAGCTTAGGGGTTCGGGCGGACACCATATATTTT
cdr3_aa: CASSLGVRADTIYF